What follows are 10 T cell receptor beta chains derived from one specimen sequenced in a study of cytomegalovirus exposure and HLA in healthy donors. In the PCR, 60 Vbeta and 13 Jbeta primers were used. This table comes from immunoSEQ multiplex PCR, and its TCRdb copy is limited to in-frame clones, with some not included. Of about 170,000 clones listed, about 80% were seen once; the top ten hold just under 6.5%. Sequenced: PBMCs. These receptors were collected from a middle-aged man in good health and CMV-seropositive.

The genes are TRBV5-1 and TRBJ2-5, with TRBD2 as a possible D gene (6 bases). V was cut by 5 bases and J by 2 bases, with 10 bases left in between. Germline assignment: CDR1 SGHRS and CDR2 YFSETQ. The CDR3 loop spans 13 amino acids. The CDR3, as DNA: TGCGCCAGCAGGGGCGGGATACAAGAGACCCAGTACTTC. Encoded protein: CASRGGIQETQYF.

This clone was seen only a few times. The rearrangement joins TRBV30 to TRBJ2-7; D unclear. The CDR3 spans 11 residues. The V end lost 3 bases, the J end lost 3 bases, and 6 bases lay between the germline ends. Germline values: CDR1 GTSNPN, CDR2 SVGIG (reference sequence). Here the CDR3 DNA reads TGTGCCTGGAGAGCCTTCTACGAGCAGTACTTC. Translation: CAWRAFYEQYF.

J is TRBJ2-1 and V is TRBV30, with TRBD2 as a possible D gene (6 bases). Per the germline V gene, CDR1 is GTSNPN and CDR2 is SVGIG (reference sequence). The germline V and J ends were trimmed by 3 bases and 8 bases, with 11 bases remaining between them. The length of the CDR3 is 12 residues. The CDR3 spells CAWSAAGHEQFF. The CDR3 DNA reads TGTGCCTGGAGCGCAGCGGGCCATGAGCAGTTCTTC.

V is TRBV5-1 and J is TRBJ2-1, with D possibly being TRBD2 (6 bases). The V end lost 5 bases, the J end lost 0 bases, and 15 bases lay between the germline ends. Germline lookup yields CDR1 SGHRS and CDR2 YFSETQ. This CDR3 is built from 16 residues. The CDR3 sequence: CASSPSARSSYNEQFF. The CDR3 DNA sequence: TGCGCCAGCAGTCCTAGCGCACGGAGCTCCTACAATGAGCAGTTCTTC.

This clone was observed a handful of times. The chain uses TRBV2 and TRBJ1-5, with 9 bases fitting TRBD1. The J segment lost 1 base and the V segment lost 5 bases, leaving 6 bases of the junction unmatched. The CDR3 is made up of 16 amino acids. CDR1 SNHLY and CDR2 FYNNEI come from the germline V gene. The CDR3 bases are TGTGCCAGCAGTTTTCCCGGGACAGGGAGCAATCAGCCCCAGCATTTT. It codes for CASSFPGTGSNQPQHF. Based on the CDR3 plus reference TRBV2 and TRBJ1-5, the full variable domain is EPEVTQTPSHQVTQMGQEVILRCVPISNHLYFYWYRQILGQKVEFLVSFYNNEISEKSEIFDDQFSVERPDGSNFTLKIRSTKLEDSAMYFCASSFPGTGSNQPQHFGDGTRLSIL.

This clone occurred a few times. V gene TRBV5-4 combines with J gene TRBJ1-4, with 10 bases identical to TRBD1. Germline V gives CDR1 SGHNT, CDR2 YYREEE (reference sequence). The CDR3 covers 14 residues. The V gene end was trimmed by 9 bases and the J gene end by 7 bases; junction bases not matched to a gene: 9. CDR3 sequence: CATSRQGAPEKLFF. DNA for the CDR3: TGTGCCACGAGCCGACAGGGGGCTCCTGAAAAACTGTTTTTT. Combining the CDR3 with reference TRBV5-4 and TRBJ1-4 gives the whole variable domain ETGVTQSPTHLIKTRGQQVTLRCSSQSGHNTVSWYQQALGQGPQFIFQYYREEENGRGNFPPRFSGLQFPNYSSELNVNALELDDSALYLCATSRQGAPEKLFFGSGTQLSVL.

The genes are TRBV19 and TRBJ2-3; 9 bases line up with TRBD2. CDR3 length: 15 residues. V lost 3 bases, J lost 0 bases, and 1 base stayed unmatched. Germline lookup yields CDR1 LNHDA and CDR2 SQIVND (reference sequence). The CDR3 sequence is CASSISGGSTDTQYF. The CDR3 DNA reads as TGTGCCAGTAGTATTAGCGGGGGCAGCACAGATACGCAGTATTTT. Full variable domain (remainder filled in from reference TRBV19 and TRBJ2-3): DGGITQSPKYLFRKEGQNVTLSCEQNLNHDAMYWYRQDPGQGLRLIYYSQIVNDFQKGDIAEGYSVSREKKESFPLTVTSAQKNPTAFYLCASSISGGSTDTQYFGPGTRLTVL.

The chain couples TRBV27 to TRBJ1-1; no clear D. CDR3 length: 11 residues. Trimming stripped 5 bases from V and 14 bases from J, with 15 bases between. Germline CDR1 reads MNHEY; CDR2 reads SMNVEV (reference sequence). The CDR3 spells CASSPPPGMFF. The CDR3 DNA is TGTGCCAGCAGTCCCCCCCCCGGGATGTTCTTT.

The chain couples TRBV28 to TRBJ1-2; D is undetermined. This CDR3 has 12 amino acids. Germline CDR1 and CDR2: MDHEN and SYDVKM. V lost 3 bases and J lost 8, with 10 bases in between. The CDR3 coding sequence is TGTGCCAGCAGTTTGAGGCCAGTCGGCTACACCTTC. Its protein product is CASSLRPVGYTF.

The CDR3 reads CASRQGARQPQHF. The CDR3 DNA follows: TGTGCCAGCAGGCAGGGGGCGCGTCAGCCCCAGCATTTT. V usage is TRBV2 and J usage is TRBJ1-5, with 8 bases matching TRBD1. The CDR3 spans 13 residues. Germline values: CDR1 SNHLY, CDR2 FYNNEI. V was pared by 6 bases and J by 6 bases, with 4 bases of the junction left unmatched.